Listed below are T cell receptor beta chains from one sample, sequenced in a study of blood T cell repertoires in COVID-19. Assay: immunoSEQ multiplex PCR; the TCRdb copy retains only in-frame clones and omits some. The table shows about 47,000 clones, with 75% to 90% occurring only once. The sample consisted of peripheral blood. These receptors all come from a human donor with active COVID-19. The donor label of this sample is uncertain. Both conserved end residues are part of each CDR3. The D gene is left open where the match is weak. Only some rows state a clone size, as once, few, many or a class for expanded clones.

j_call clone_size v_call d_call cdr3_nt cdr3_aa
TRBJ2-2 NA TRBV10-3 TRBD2 TGTGCCATCAAACCTAGCGGGAGCTTAGCGAACACCGGGGAGCTGTTTTTT CAIKPSGSLANTGELFF
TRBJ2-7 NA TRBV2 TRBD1 TGTGCCAGCAGTAGAGACAGGGACTCCTACGAGCAGTACTTC CASSRDRDSYEQYF
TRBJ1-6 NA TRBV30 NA TGTGCCTGGAGTGCCTCAGGGTTTTATTCACCCCTCCACTTT CAWSASGFYSPLHF
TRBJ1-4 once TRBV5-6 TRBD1 TGTGCCAGCAGCTACAGGGACAGGGGTCGTGAAAAACTGTTTTTT CASSYRDRGREKLFF
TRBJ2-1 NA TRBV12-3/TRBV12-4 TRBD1 TGTGCCAGCAGCCCACAGGGGGCAAATGAGCAGTTCTTC CASSPQGANEQFF
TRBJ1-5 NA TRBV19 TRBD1 TGTGCCGCCTCTACAGGGGCTGGCCAGCCCCAGCATTTT CAASTGAGQPQHF
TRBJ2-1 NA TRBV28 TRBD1 TGTGCCAGCAGTGTCCCGGGACAGGGAATAGATGAGCAGTTCTTC CASSVPGQGIDEQFF
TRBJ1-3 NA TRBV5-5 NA TGTGCCAGCACCAACCCCGGGGGGGTCGTGTATGGAAACACCATATATTTT CASTNPGGVVYGNTIYF
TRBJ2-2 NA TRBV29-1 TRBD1 TGCAGCGTCCGCCCGACAGGGGGGTCGGGGGAGCTGTTTTTT CSVRPTGGSGELFF
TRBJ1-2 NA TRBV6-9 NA TGTGCCAGCAAAGTGAGGAGAGAGAAAACGGGGAACTATGGCTACACCTTC CASKVRREKTGNYGYTF
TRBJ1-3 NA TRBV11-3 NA TGTGCCAGCAGCCTCTCTCGAACAGAGCGGGACACCATATATTTT CASSLSRTERDTIYF
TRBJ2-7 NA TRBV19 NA TGTGCCAGTAGTACAGCGCACCCGGGATACGAGCAGTACTTC CASSTAHPGYEQYF
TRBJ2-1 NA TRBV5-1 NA TGCGCCAGCAGCCCCACCCTAGGGGGAAACAATGAGCAGTTCTTC CASSPTLGGNNEQFF
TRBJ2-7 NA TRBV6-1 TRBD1 TGTGCCAGCAGTGAACGACAGGGGGGCTACGAGCAGTACTTC CASSERQGGYEQYF
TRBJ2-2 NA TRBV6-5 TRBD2 TGTGCCAGCAGTCCCGGGGGGGTAGCCGGGGAGCTGTTTTTT CASSPGGVAGELFF
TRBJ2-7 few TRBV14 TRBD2 TGTGCCAGCAGCCGTCGGACTAGCGGGATGGGGGAGCAGTACTTC CASSRRTSGMGEQYF
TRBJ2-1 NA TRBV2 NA TGTGCCAGCATTCTGGGGGTGACTGGGGGCCCTAACAATGAGCAGTTCTTC CASILGVTGGPNNEQFF
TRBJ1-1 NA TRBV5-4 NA TGTGCCAGCAGAAAGAACACGGGAGACACTGAAGCTTTCTTT CASRKNTGDTEAFF
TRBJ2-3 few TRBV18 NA TGTGCCAGCTTTGCCGGGGGAATTGGAACAGATACGCAGTATTTT CASFAGGIGTDTQYF
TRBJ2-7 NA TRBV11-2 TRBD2 TGTGCCAGCAGCTTATGGACTAGCGGCACCTACGAGCAGTACTTC CASSLWTSGTYEQYF
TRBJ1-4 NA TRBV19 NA TGTGCCAGTAGTAGGGCAGCCACGGCAACTAATGAAAAACTGTTTTTT CASSRAATATNEKLFF
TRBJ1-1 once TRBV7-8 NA TGTGCCAGCAGGGCAGATCCGGGGACTGAAGCTTTCTTT CASRADPGTEAFF
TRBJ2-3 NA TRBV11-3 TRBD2 TGTGCCAGCAGCTCGGCCATGGGAGCGGGGGGAGGCACAGATACGCAGTATTTT CASSSAMGAGGGTDTQYF
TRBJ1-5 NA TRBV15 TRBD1 TGTGCCACCAGCAGGCCCAGACAGGGTACGGATCAGCCCCAGCATTTT CATSRPRQGTDQPQHF
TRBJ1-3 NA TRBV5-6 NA TGTGCCAGCAGCTTAAAAGGGGCGGACACCATATATTTT CASSLKGADTIYF
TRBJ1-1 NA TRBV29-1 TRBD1 TGCAGCGTCAACAGGGGCGCGAACACTGAAGCTTTCTTT CSVNRGANTEAFF
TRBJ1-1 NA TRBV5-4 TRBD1 TGTGCCAGCAGCTGGGGACAGGGGGATACTGAAGCTTTCTTT CASSWGQGDTEAFF
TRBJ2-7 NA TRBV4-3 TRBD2 TGCGCCAGCAGCCGAATACTAGCGGGAGCTTACGAGCAGTACTTC CASSRILAGAYEQYF
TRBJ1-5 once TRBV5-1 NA TGCGCCAGCAGCCCGGAGGGCGGGGCTGGCTACCAGCCCCAGCATTTT CASSPEGGAGYQPQHF
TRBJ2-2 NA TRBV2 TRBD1 TGTGCCAGCAGTGGACAGGGCACCGGGGAGCTGTTTTTT CASSGQGTGELFF
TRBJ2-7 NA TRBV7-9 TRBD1 TGTGCCAGCAGCTCTCCCAAGACAGGGGACCACGAGCAGTACTTC CASSSPKTGDHEQYF
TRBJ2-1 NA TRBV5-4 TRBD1 TGTGCCAGCAGAGAAGGACAGGGAAACAATGAGCAGTTCTTC CASREGQGNNEQFF
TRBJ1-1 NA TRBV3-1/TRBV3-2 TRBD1 TGTGCCAGCAGCCCGATGGGGACAGGCCAGAACACTGAAGCTTTCTTT CASSPMGTGQNTEAFF
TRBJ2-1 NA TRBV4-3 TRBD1 TGCGCCAGCAGCCAAGAGGGGACAGGGACCCCTAGGAATGAGCAGTTCTTC CASSQEGTGTPRNEQFF
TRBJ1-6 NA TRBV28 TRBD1 TGTGCCAGCAGTTCGGGGGACAGGAAGAATTCACCCCTCCACTTT CASSSGDRKNSPLHF
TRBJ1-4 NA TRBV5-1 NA TGCGCCAGCAAGCTCTCTTTCTCAACTAATGAAAAACTGTTTTTT CASKLSFSTNEKLFF
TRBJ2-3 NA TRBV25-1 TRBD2 TGTGCCAGCAGGGGGGCGGGGGGAAATACGCAGTATTTT CASRGAGGNTQYF
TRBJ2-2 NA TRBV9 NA TGTGCCAGCAGCAAATCGGGACTCCTGGTGGTCGGGGAGCTGTTTTTT CASSKSGLLVVGELFF
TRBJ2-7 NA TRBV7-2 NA TGTGCCAGCAGCTCTTCGACAGGCGAGCAGTACTTC CASSSSTGEQYF
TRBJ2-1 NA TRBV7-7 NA TGTGCTAGCAGCTCCCTCCCGCCCCCGAGCTCCTACAATGAGCAGTTCTTC CASSSLPPPSSYNEQFF
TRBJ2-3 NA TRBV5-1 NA TGCGCCAGCAGCCTGACATCAGATACGCAGTATTTT CASSLTSDTQYF
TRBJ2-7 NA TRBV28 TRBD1 TGTGCCAGCGATAAGTGGTACCTCGGGACAGGGCTGTACGAGCAGTACTTC CASDKWYLGTGLYEQYF
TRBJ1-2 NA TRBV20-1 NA TGCAGTGCTAGTATCAGGGGTTCTAACTATGGCTACACCTTC CSASIRGSNYGYTF
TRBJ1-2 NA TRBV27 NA TGTGCCAGCAGTTTATCGCCCGGACAGTCCTATGGCTACACCTTC CASSLSPGQSYGYTF
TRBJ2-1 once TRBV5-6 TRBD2 TGTGCCAGCAGCTTTTTGGGACTAGCGTTTATTGAGCAGTTCTTC CASSFLGLAFIEQFF
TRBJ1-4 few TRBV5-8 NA TGTGCCAGCAGCTTGGACAGGGAAAAACTGTTTTTT CASSLDREKLFF
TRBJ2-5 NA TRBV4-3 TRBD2 TGCGCCAGCAGCCAGGGGACTAGCGCGAGGGAGACCCAGTACTTC CASSQGTSARETQYF
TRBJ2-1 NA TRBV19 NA TGTGCCAGTAGTATGGGCCTGGGACAACGGTTCAATGAGCAGTTCTTC CASSMGLGQRFNEQFF
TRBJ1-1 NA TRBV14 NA TGTGCCAGCAGCCTCCAGGGAGGTGCTGAAGCTTTCTTT CASSLQGGAEAFF
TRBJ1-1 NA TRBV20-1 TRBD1 TGCAGTGCCCGGACAGGTCCTGAAGCTTTCTTT CSARTGPEAFF
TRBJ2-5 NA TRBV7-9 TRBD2 TGTGCCAGCAGCTTAGCTTCCGGAACTAGCGGGGGGGAGACCCAGTACTTC CASSLASGTSGGETQYF
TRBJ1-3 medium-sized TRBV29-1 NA TGCAGCGTTGAAGGTGGGGTCGGGGAAGGGGGATTCGGAAACACCATATATTTT CSVEGGVGEGGFGNTIYF
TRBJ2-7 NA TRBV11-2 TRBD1 TGTGCCAGCAGCGGAACCGGGACAGACCCCTACGAGCAGTACTTC CASSGTGTDPYEQYF
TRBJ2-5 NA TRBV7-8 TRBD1 TGTGCCAGCACCACCAGATATCGGACAGGAAGAGAGACCCAGTACTTC CASTTRYRTGRETQYF